The clone carrying this T cell receptor beta chain was counted ten times or more. Its specificity is unknown. The germline V gene encodes CDR1 SQVTM and CDR2 ANQGSEA. CDR3 length equals 12 residues. The germline V and J ends were trimmed by 5 bases and 7 bases, with 11 bases remaining between them. TCRdb re-called the reads with MiXCR, one entry per CDR3 protein. This table has around 280,000 distinct CDR3 sequences, roughly 13% appearing once. This sample stems from a study of T cell repertoires in cytomegalovirus infection. About the study: CMV infection plus the matching HLA type was flagged by public TCR beta signatures.

Study-level points and caveats: Individuals carrying CMV plus the relevant HLA were identified by cumulative frequency of public TCR beta families. In two of eight donors, the top clonotype was HLA-C-restricted CMV-specific.

The chain couples TRBV29-1 to TRBJ1-4; D is ambiguous. The sequence was obtained from a human donor in good health (CMV status not recorded). Some clones in this sample may be carry-over from other donors' samples. Sequencing was carried out using PBMCs. The CDR3 protein is CSVQKKGEKLFF. CDR3 nucleotides: TGCAGCGTTCAAAAAAAGGGTGAAAAACTGTTTTTT.